The clone carrying this T cell receptor beta chain appeared a single time. As handled by the study authors: Reference gene primer amplification gave estimated nucleated cell counts. The table came from immunoSEQ multiplex PCR; TCRdb's copy has only in-frame clones and leaves some out. That table is the source of V, J and clone size, and D and trimming were worked out from the DNA. This table has roughly 230,000 clones, approximately 80% appearing once. This sample is part of a study of blood T cell repertoires in COVID-19. For the study at large: Samples representing acute and convalescent COVID-19 were sourced from the United States, Italy and Spain. Sources were T cells, B-cell-depleted T cells, or PBMCs; the material itself was cDNA or gDNA.

Trimming shortened V by 7 bases and J by 0 bases, and 13 bases separated the two germline ends. This CDR3 region has 14 residues. Germline values: CDR1 MNHEY, CDR2 SVGAGI. The receptor comes from a woman aged 45-60 years with acute or convalescent COVID-19. Material for sequencing was peripheral blood. This chain connects TRBV6-5 to TRBJ2-7; a weak D match, TRBD1 (6 bases). CDR3 DNA: TGTGCCAGCATTCTGACAGGTTCCTCCTACGAGCAGTACTTC. It translates to CASILTGSSYEQYF.